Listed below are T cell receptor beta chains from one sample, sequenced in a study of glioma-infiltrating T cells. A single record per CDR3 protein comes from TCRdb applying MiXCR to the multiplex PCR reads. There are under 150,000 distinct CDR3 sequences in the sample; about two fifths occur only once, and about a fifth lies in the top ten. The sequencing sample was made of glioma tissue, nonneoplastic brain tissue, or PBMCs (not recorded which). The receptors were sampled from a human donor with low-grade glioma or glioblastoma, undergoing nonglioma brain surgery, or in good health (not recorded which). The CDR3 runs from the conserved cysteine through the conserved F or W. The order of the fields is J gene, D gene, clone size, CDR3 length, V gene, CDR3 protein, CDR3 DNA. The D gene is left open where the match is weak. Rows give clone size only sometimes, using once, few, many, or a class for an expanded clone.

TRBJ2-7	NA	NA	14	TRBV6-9	CASSWPQRQYEQYF	TGTGCCAGCAGTTGGCCCCAGAGACAGTACGAGCAGTACTTC
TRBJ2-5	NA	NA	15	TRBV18	CASSFRGLPQETQYF	TGTGCCAGCAGTTTTCGGGGGCTACCACAAGAGACCCAGTACTTC
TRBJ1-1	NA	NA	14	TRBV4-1	CASSVSGLHTEAFF	TGCGCCAGCAGCGTATCAGGGCTACACACTGAAGCTTTCTTT
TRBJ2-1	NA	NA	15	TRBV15	CATSRDPDPYNEQFF	TGTGCCACCAGCAGAGATCCAGACCCCTACAATGAGCAGTTCTTC
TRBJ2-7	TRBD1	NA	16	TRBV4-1	CASSQEGGGSSYEQYF	TGCGCCAGCAGCCAAGAAGGGGGCGGAAGCTCCTACGAGCAGTACTTC
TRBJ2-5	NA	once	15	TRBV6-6	CASSYSGAQEETQYF	TGTGCCAGCAGTTATAGTGGGGCCCAGGAAGAGACCCAGTACTTC
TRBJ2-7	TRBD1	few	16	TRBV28	CASSFRMGQGTYEQYF	TGTGCCAGCAGTTTTCGGATGGGACAGGGTACCTACGAGCAGTACTTC
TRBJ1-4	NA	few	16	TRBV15	CATSSSRQAANEKLFF	TGTGCCACCAGTTCCTCCCGACAGGCCGCTAATGAAAAACTGTTTTTT
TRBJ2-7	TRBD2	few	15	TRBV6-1	CASSPILAGVGEQYF	TGTGCCAGCAGTCCGATTTTAGCGGGAGTGGGGGAGCAGTACTTC
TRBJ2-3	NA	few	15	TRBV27	CASSRWVTGTDTQYF	TGTGCCAGCAGTAGATGGGTCACAGGCACAGATACGCAGTATTTT
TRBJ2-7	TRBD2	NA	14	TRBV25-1	CASSGGGSGNEQYF	TGTGCCAGCAGTGGGGGGGGTAGCGGCAATGAGCAGTACTTC
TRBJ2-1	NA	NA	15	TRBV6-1	CASGDLWTAGNEQFF	TGTGCCAGCGGAGACTTATGGACAGCGGGCAATGAGCAGTTCTTC
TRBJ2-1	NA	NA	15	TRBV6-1	CASSADRDNNNEQFF	TGTGCCAGCAGTGCCGACCGGGACAATAACAATGAGCAGTTCTTC
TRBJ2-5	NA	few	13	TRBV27	CASSSPPWSGQYF	TGTGCCAGCAGTTCCCCCCCTTGGTCGGGCCAGTACTTC
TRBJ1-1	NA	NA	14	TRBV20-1	CSGRPGPWATEAFF	TGCAGTGGTCGACCGGGACCCTGGGCCACAGAAGCTTTCTTT
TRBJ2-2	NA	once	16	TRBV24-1	CATSDPRRGGTGELFF	TGTGCCACCAGTGATCCTCGGAGAGGAGGGACCGGGGAGCTGTTTTTT
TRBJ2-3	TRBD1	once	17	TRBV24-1	CATSDPSRQGAADTQYF	TGTGCCACCAGTGATCCCAGCCGACAGGGGGCCGCAGATACGCAGTATTTT
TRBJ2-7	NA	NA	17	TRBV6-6	CASSYQGRGGLFYEQYF	TGTGCCAGCAGTTACCAGGGCAGGGGCGGTCTATTCTACGAGCAGTACTTC
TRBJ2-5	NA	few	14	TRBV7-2	CASSSDPYQETQYF	TGTGCCAGCAGCTCGGACCCGTACCAAGAGACCCAGTACTTC
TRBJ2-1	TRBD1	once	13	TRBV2	CASSGDSINEQFF	TGTGCCAGCAGCGGGGACAGTATCAATGAGCAGTTCTTC
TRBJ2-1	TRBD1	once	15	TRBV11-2	CASSLGTGEGNEQFF	TGTGCCAGCAGCTTGGGGACAGGGGAGGGGAATGAGCAGTTCTTC
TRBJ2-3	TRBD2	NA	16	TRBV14	CASSQVAGASIDTQYF	TGTGCCAGCAGCCAAGTAGCGGGGGCCTCCATAGATACGCAGTATTTT